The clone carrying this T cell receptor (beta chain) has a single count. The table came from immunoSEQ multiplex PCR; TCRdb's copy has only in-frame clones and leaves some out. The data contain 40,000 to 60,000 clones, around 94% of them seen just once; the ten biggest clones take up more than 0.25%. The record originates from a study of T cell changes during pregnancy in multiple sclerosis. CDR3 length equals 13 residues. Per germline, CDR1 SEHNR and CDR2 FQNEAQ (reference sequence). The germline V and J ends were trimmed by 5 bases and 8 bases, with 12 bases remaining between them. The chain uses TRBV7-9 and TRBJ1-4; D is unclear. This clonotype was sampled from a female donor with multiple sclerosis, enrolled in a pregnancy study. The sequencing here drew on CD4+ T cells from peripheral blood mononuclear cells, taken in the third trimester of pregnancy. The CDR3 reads CASSPRGGEKLFF. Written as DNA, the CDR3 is TGTGCCAGCAGCCCCCGGGGAGGCGAAAAACTGTTTTTT.